The rows below give T cell receptor beta chains drawn from one sample of a study of shared clonotypes between healthy human individuals. This table comes from immunoSEQ multiplex PCR, and its TCRdb copy is limited to in-frame clones, with some not included. Of a few million clones in the sample, approximately 92% were seen once. The specimen was naive CD4+ T cells sorted from blood. The receptors were sampled from a man aged 18 to 29 in good health. Both conserved end residues are part of each CDR3. Fields, in order: D gene, V gene, J gene, clone size, CDR3 protein, CDR3 DNA. The D gene is left open where the match is weak. Size values are once, few and many counts, or a class for expanded clones, and some rows have none.

TRBD1,TRBV7-2,TRBJ1-2,NA,CASSIDGTGNYGYTF,TGTGCCAGCAGCATAGATGGGACAGGGAACTATGGCTACACCTTC
NA,TRBV28,TRBJ1-3,NA,CASSSPGWTYGNTIYF,TGTGCCAGCAGTTCGCCTGGTTGGACGTACGGAAACACCATATATTTT
TRBD1,TRBV4-1,TRBJ2-2,once,CASSQETTGFGGGELFF,TGCGCCAGCAGCCAAGAAACGACAGGGTTTGGTGGCGGGGAGCTGTTTTTT
NA,TRBV28,TRBJ1-5,NA,CASSFNFRDASNQPQHF,TGTGCCAGCAGTTTTAATTTCCGGGACGCAAGCAATCAGCCCCAGCATTTT
TRBD2,TRBV30,TRBJ2-1,NA,CAWNKRLAGEYNEQFF,TGTGCCTGGAACAAACGACTAGCGGGAGAGTACAATGAGCAGTTCTTC
TRBD1,TRBV27,TRBJ1-2,NA,CASSSGQGRGYTF,TGTGCCAGCAGCTCCGGACAGGGCAGGGGCTACACCTTC
NA,TRBV28,TRBJ2-3,once,CASTPRGRRTFDTQYF,TGTGCCAGCACTCCCCGGGGACGGCGGACGTTTGATACGCAGTATTTT
NA,TRBV5-4,TRBJ2-6,NA,CASSLGGSGANVLTF,TGTGCCAGCAGCTTGGGCGGCTCTGGGGCCAACGTCCTGACTTTC
NA,TRBV7-9,TRBJ1-6,NA,CASSLDRGVSPLHF,TGTGCCAGCAGCTTAGATCGGGGGGTTTCACCCCTCCACTTT
TRBD1,TRBV5-1,TRBJ1-2,NA,CASSSGDRVMGYTF,TGCGCCAGCAGCTCCGGGGACAGGGTGATGGGCTACACCTTC
NA,TRBV4-1,TRBJ1-3,NA,CASSQGGPGRGNTIYF,TGCGCCAGCAGCCAGGGAGGGCCAGGGAGAGGAAACACCATATATTTT
NA,TRBV28,TRBJ1-3,NA,CASSFGGLVTGNTIYF,TGTGCCAGCAGTTTCGGGGGGTTAGTAACTGGAAACACCATATATTTT
NA,TRBV30,TRBJ1-1,once,CAWSGQGDNTEAFF,TGTGCCTGGAGTGGGCAGGGAGACAACACTGAAGCTTTCTTT
TRBD1,TRBV4-1,TRBJ2-5,NA,CASSQVLGQQETQYF,TGCGCCAGCAGCCAAGTCCTGGGACAGCAAGAGACCCAGTACTTC
TRBD1,TRBV27,TRBJ2-7,NA,CASSETGGNYEQYF,TGTGCCAGCAGCGAGACAGGGGGGAACTACGAGCAGTACTTC
TRBD1,TRBV28,TRBJ1-5,NA,CASSVGGSSSNQPQHF,TGTGCCAGCAGTGTAGGGGGCTCCAGTAGCAATCAGCCCCAGCATTTT
NA,TRBV5-4,TRBJ2-1,NA,CASSLRQAYDNEQFF,TGTGCCAGCAGCTTGAGACAGGCGTACGACAATGAGCAGTTCTTC
NA,TRBV9,TRBJ2-7,NA,CASSVGPQGSYEQYF,TGTGCCAGCAGCGTAGGCCCCCAGGGGTCGTACGAGCAGTACTTC
NA,TRBV5-1,TRBJ2-7,few,CASSPRDSSYEQYF,TGCGCCAGCAGCCCGAGGGACTCCTCCTACGAGCAGTACTTC
NA,TRBV19,TRBJ1-5,NA,CASAGTGGQPQHF,TGTGCCAGCGCTGGGACGGGAGGTCAGCCCCAGCATTTT
NA,TRBV29-1,TRBJ1-2,NA,CSVVGSLGLYGYIF,TGCAGCGTTGTTGGATCTCTTGGACTCTATGGCTACATCTTC
NA,TRBV5-1,TRBJ2-7,NA,CASSLDVTYEQYF,TGCGCCAGCAGCTTGGACGTCACCTACGAGCAGTACTTC
NA,TRBV30,TRBJ2-7,NA,CAWAGTSSNEQYF,TGTGCCTGGGCCGGGACAAGTTCCAACGAGCAGTACTTC
NA,TRBV30,TRBJ2-5,NA,CAWSASSPETQYF,TGTGCCTGGAGTGCCAGCTCCCCAGAGACCCAGTACTTC
TRBD1,TRBV28,TRBJ1-1,NA,CASSSQGLNTEAFF,TGTGCCAGCAGTTCACAGGGGTTGAACACTGAAGCTTTCTTT
NA,TRBV7-3,TRBJ1-3,NA,CASSLTGTGNTIYF,TGTGCCAGCAGCTTAACGGGGACTGGAAACACCATATATTTT
NA,TRBV19,TRBJ2-2,NA,CASSRRDRTNTGELFF,TGTGCCAGTAGTCGCCGGGACCGAACGAACACCGGGGAGCTGTTTTTT
NA,TRBV7-2,TRBJ2-3,NA,CASSRRWDTDTQYF,TGTGCCAGCAGCAGGCGGTGGGACACAGATACGCAGTATTTT
NA,TRBV10-3,TRBJ1-2,NA,CAISESTQRQIYGYTF,TGTGCCATCAGTGAGTCGACTCAGAGACAGATCTATGGCTACACCTTC
NA,TRBV14,TRBJ1-5,few,CASSQLGSNQPQHF,TGTGCCAGCAGCCAACTGGGTAGCAATCAGCCCCAGCATTTT
NA,TRBV5-6,TRBJ1-1,NA,CASSLLTGVMNTEAFF,TGTGCCAGCAGCTTGTTGACGGGAGTTATGAACACTGAAGCTTTCTTT
NA,TRBV30,TRBJ1-1,few,CAWSRAEGFEAFF,TGTGCCTGGTCTCGGGCGGAGGGGTTTGAAGCTTTCTTT
TRBD1,TRBV11-3,TRBJ1-1,NA,CASSDWGTDDTEAFF,TGTGCCAGCAGCGACTGGGGGACAGACGACACTGAAGCTTTCTTT
NA,TRBV5-4,TRBJ2-2,NA,CASSLAAERMNTGELFF,TGTGCCAGCAGCTTGGCGGCAGAGAGAATGAACACCGGGGAGCTGTTTTTT
NA,TRBV14,TRBJ1-1,few,CASSRTGHTNTEAFF,TGTGCCAGCAGCCGCACAGGACACACAAACACTGAAGCTTTCTTT
NA,TRBV6-5,TRBJ1-1,NA,CASSPWGNTEAFF,TGTGCCAGCAGCCCTTGGGGGAACACTGAAGCTTTCTTT
NA,TRBV28,TRBJ1-2,NA,CASSFVQAGDYGYTF,TGTGCCAGCAGTTTCGTTCAGGCAGGTGACTATGGCTACACCTTC
NA,TRBV28,TRBJ2-7,once,CASSSQTYYEQYF,TGTGCCAGCAGCTCCCAGACTTACTACGAGCAGTACTTC
NA,TRBV21-1,TRBJ1-6,few,CASSKRDRGSPLHF,TGTGCCAGCAGCAAACGGGACAGGGGCTCACCCCTCCACTTT
TRBD1,TRBV28,TRBJ2-5,once,CASSLWTGQETQYF,TGTGCCAGCAGTCTCTGGACAGGGCAAGAGACCCAGTACTTC
TRBD2,TRBV25-1,TRBJ2-1,few,CASSVTSGTYNEQFF,TGTGCCAGCAGTGTGACTAGCGGGACTTACAATGAGCAGTTCTTC
NA,TRBV2,TRBJ2-7,NA,CASNRQLSSYEQYF,TGTGCCAGCAACAGACAGTTGAGCTCCTACGAGCAGTACTTC
NA,TRBV20-1,TRBJ1-2,few,CRTLGYTF,TGCAGAACGCTTGGCTACACCTTC
NA,TRBV11-3,TRBJ1-1,few,CASAPGRKSDNTEAFF,TGTGCCAGCGCCCCGGGGCGGAAGAGCGACAACACTGAAGCTTTCTTT
NA,TRBV18,TRBJ1-1,NA,CASSPSGNTEAFF,TGTGCCAGCTCACCTTCCGGGAACACTGAAGCTTTCTTT